This TCR beta chain is drawn from a study of cytomegalovirus exposure and HLA in healthy donors. Some clones are missing from TCRdb's copy, which holds only in-frame ones; the method was immunoSEQ multiplex PCR. Counted here are under 200,000 clones, about 86% occurring once; the ten biggest clones make up approximately 5%. General observations from the study: The classifier reportedly diagnosed cytomegalovirus status with high sensitivity and specificity. Cytomegalovirus association was assigned to about 150 TCR beta chains. Subsequent analysis found a tendency for first-cohort TCR clusters to co-occur within the 90 to 150 validation repertoires.

Looked up from germline, CDR1 is SGHTA and CDR2 is FQGNSA. CDR3 length: 15 amino acids. Trimming left V 4 bases short and J 3 bases short, with 15 bases between. A note on this clone: Its antigen is as yet unknown.

The donors were members of the validation cohort, which comprised about 120 subjects and was separate from the first cohort of fewer than 700 subjects. Material for sequencing was PBMCs. The genes are TRBV7-2 and TRBJ1-2, with a tentative D call TRBD1 (6 bases). This TCR was recovered from a woman in her twenties or thirties in good health and CMV-seronegative. CDR3 nucleotides: TGTGCCAGCAGCTCGACGGACAGCATTCACTATGGCTACACCTTC. Protein: CASSSTDSIHYGYTF. The full variable domain, in which reference TRBV7-2 and TRBJ1-2 provide the parts outside the CDR3, is GAGVSQSPSNKVTEKGKDVELRCDPISGHTALYWYRQSLGQGLEFLIYFQGNSAPDKSGLPSDRFSAERTGGSVSTLTIQRTQQEDSAVYLCASSSTDSIHYGYTFGSGTRLTVV.